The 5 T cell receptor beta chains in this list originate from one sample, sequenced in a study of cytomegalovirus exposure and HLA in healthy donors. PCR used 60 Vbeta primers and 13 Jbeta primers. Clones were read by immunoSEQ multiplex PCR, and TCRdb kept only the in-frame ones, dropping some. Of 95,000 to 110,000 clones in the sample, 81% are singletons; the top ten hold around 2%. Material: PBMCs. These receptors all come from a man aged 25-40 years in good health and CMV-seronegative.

The CDR3 sequence: CASGPGTLNTEAFF. The CDR3 DNA reads as TGTGCCAGCGGGCCCGGGACTTTGAACACTGAAGCTTTCTTT. The chain joins TRBV6-4 to TRBJ1-1; D might be TRBD1 (5 bases). Germline V gene data show CDR1 as MRHNA and CDR2 as SNTAGT. V was shortened by 8 bases and J by 0 bases, with 13 bases between the two germline ends. CDR3 length equals 14 residues.

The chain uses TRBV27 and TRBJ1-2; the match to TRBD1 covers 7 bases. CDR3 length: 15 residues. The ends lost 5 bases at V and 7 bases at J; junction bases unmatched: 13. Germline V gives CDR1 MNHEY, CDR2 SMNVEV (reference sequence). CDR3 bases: TGTGCCAGCAGTACCCTATCGACAGGGAAGGCTGGCTACACCTTC. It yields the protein CASSTLSTGKAGYTF.

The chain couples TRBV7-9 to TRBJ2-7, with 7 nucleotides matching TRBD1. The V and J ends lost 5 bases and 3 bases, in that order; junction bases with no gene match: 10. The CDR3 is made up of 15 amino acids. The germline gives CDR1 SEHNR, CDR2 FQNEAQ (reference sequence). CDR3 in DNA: TGTGCCAGCAGCCCGCCCGGGACAGCCCTCTACGAGCAGTACTTC. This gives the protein CASSPPGTALYEQYF.

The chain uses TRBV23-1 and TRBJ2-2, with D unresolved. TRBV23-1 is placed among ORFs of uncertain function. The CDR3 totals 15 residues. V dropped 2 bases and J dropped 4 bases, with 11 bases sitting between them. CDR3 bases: TGCGCCAGCAGTCAAAGTTCAGGCCCCACCGGGGAGCTGTTTTTT. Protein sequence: CASSQSSGPTGELFF.

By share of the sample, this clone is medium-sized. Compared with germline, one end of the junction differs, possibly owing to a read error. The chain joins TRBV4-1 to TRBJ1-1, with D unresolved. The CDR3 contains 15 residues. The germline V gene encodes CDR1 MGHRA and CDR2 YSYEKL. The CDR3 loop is CASSQGRAIPTEAFF. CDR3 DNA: TGCGCCAGCAGTCAAGGGAGGGCTATTCCCACTGAAGCTTTCTTT.